What follows describes a single T cell receptor (beta chain). Its antigen remains unknown. The data were produced by immunoSEQ multiplex PCR, yet TCRdb's version contains in-frame clones alone and is incomplete. The table records 2 million to 2.5 million clones, approximately 95% of them present only once. This CDR3 is 16 amino acids long. Trimming took 0 bases from V and 5 from J, leaving 14 bases between them. This record belongs to a study of shared clonotypes between healthy human individuals. Study-wide background: Researchers assigned three CD4 naive, three CD4 memory, two CD8 naive and one CD8 memory plate to each donor. Findings and caveats of the study: Expectations were that clonotype sharing among donors would be affected by sequencing depth. Naive CD4 clonotype sharing across a few donors was about 5%.

Naive CD4+ cells were CD45RA-selected; the remaining cells were memory. Input material: naive CD4+ T cells from PBMCs. Subset denoted: CD45RA+ positively selected. V is TRBV23-1 and J is TRBJ1-5, with no clear D. TRBV23-1 is designated an ORF whose function remains uncertain. The clonotype comes from a man younger than 30 in good health. Some clones in this sample may be carry-over from other donors' samples. CDR3 in DNA: TGCGCCAGCAGTCAATCGCCGGGAAACGGGGATCAGCCCCAGCATTTT. Its protein is CASSQSPGNGDQPQHF.